This T cell receptor (beta chain) was sequenced for a study of T cells in Graves' hyperthyroidism and ophthalmopathy. Study at large: It was at initial diagnosis, before any treatment, that peripheral blood was collected.

Regions amplified from RNA transcripts were the TCR beta CDR3 regions. In the first-round RT-PCR of the TCR CDR3, the HTBI primer set was used. One entry per CDR3 protein, called by TCRdb with MiXCR from the multiplex PCR reads. The sample holds around 350,000 distinct CDR3 sequences; roughly 14% are singletons and the top ten take roughly 25%. Overall study results and limits: Before onset, by a median of about seven months, the model predicted ophthalmopathy. Blood also showed most of the thyroid clonotypes that were expanded above 0.001.

This clonotype was seen repeatedly, ten times or more. Its antigen is currently unknown. Unmatched junction bases numbered 4, after V lost 3 bases and J lost 4 bases. The CDR3 runs 15 residues. Germline V gene data show CDR1 as KGHDR and CDR2 as SFDVKD. This sample holds PBMCs from under 11 ml fresh peripheral blood. Material for sequencing was blood. The chain employs TRBV24-1 and TRBJ2-1, with 8 positions matching TRBD2. The TCR sequence derives from a woman under 30 with Graves' hyperthyroidism that later progressed to Graves' ophthalmopathy. The CDR3 protein is CATSDRIAGYNEQFF. Here the CDR3 DNA reads TGTGCCACCAGTGATCGGATAGCGGGGTACAATGAGCAGTTCTTC.